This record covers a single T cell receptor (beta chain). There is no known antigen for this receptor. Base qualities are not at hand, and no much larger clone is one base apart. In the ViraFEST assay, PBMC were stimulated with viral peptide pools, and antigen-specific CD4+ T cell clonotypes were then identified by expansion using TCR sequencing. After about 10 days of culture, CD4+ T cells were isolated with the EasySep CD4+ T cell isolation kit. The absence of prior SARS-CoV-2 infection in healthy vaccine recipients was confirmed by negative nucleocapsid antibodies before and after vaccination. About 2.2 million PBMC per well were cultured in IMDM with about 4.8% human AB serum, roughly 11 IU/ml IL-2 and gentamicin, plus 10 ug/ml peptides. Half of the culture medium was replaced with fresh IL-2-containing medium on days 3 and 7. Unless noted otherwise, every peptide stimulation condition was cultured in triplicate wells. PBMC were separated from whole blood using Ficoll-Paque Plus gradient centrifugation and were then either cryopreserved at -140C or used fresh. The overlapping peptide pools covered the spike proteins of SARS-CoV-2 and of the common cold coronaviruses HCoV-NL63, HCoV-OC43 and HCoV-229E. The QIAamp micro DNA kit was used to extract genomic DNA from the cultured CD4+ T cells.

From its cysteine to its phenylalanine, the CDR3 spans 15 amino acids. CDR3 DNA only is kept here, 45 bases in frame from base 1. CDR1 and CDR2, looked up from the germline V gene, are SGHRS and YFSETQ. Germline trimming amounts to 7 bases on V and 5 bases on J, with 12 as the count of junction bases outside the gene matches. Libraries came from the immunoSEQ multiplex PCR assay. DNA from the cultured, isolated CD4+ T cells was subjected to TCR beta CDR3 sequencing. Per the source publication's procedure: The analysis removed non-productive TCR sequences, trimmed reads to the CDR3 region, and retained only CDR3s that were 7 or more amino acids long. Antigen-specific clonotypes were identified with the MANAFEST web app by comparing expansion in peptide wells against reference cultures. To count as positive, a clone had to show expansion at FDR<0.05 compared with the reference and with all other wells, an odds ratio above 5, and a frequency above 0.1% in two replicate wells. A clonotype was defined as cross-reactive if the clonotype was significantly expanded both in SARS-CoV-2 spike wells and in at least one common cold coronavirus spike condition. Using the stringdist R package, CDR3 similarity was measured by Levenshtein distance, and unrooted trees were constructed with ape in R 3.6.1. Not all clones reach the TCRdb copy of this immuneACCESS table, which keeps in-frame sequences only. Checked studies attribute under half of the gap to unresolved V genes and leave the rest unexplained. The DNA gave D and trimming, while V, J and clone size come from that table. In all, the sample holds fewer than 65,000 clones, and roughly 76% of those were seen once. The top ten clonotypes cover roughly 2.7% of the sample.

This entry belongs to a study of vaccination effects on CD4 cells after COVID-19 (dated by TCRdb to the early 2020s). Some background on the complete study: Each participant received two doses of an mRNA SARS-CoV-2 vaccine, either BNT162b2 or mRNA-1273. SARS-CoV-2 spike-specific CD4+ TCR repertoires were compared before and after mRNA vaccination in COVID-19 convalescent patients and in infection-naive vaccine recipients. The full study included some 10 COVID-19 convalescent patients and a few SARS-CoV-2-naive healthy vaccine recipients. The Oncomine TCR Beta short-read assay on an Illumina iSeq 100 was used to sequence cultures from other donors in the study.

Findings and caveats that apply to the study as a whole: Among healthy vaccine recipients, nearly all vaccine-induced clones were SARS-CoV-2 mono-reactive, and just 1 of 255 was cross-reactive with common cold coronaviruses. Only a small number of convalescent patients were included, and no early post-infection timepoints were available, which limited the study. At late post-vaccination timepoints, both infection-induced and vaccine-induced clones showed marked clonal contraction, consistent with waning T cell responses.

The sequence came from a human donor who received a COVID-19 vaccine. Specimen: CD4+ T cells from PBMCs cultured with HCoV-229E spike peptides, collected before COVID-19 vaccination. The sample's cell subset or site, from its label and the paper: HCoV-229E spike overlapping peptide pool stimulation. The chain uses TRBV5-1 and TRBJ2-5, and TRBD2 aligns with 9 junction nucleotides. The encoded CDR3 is CASSSGAGGQETQYF. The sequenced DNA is TGCGCCAGCTCCTCTGGGGCGGGGGGGCAGGAGACCCAGTACTTC.